This T cell receptor (beta chain) was identified in a study of blood T cell repertoires in COVID-19. Living in 24 US areas, the participants were between roughly 18 and 90 years of age. How the authors handled the data: For nucleated cells, counts were estimated from reference gene primer amplification. This table comes from immunoSEQ multiplex PCR, and its TCRdb copy is limited to in-frame clones, with some not included. Clone size and V and J calls were adopted from that table, with D and trimming inferred from the DNA. The sample shows more than 150,000 clones, roughly 83% of them seen only once. Germline loops: CDR1 SGHRS, CDR2 YFSETQ. Trimming left V 4 bases short and J 5 bases short, with 18 bases between. The length of the CDR3 is 15 residues.

This clonotype was sampled from a woman in her sixties who had recovered from COVID-19. Material: PBMCs or T cells enriched from blood (not recorded which). V and J are TRBV5-1 and TRBJ1-2; D might be TRBD1 (5 bases). Here the CDR3 reads CASSPFSQDGYGYTF. The CDR3 region has the DNA TGCGCCAGCAGCCCTTTCTCACAGGATGGGTATGGCTACACCTTC.